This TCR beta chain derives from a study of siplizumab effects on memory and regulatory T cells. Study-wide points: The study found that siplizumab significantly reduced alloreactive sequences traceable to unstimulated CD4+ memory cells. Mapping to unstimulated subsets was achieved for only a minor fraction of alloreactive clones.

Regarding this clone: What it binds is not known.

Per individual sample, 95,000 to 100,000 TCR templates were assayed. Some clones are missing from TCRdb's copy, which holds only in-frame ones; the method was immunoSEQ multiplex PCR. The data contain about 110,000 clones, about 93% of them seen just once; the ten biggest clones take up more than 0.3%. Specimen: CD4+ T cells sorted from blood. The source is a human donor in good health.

CDR3 coding DNA: TGTGCCAGCAGAGGACTAGCCCCCCCAGATACGCAGTATTTT. Translating gives CASRGLAPPDTQYF. V gene TRBV25-1 combines with J gene TRBJ2-3, with 8 bases lining up with TRBD2. The CDR3 length is 14 residues. Looked up from germline, CDR1 is MGHDK and CDR2 is SYGVNS. The junction had 6 bases not matched to a gene; V was cut back by 6 bases and J by 4 bases.